What follows are 14 T cell receptor beta chains derived from one specimen sequenced in a study of T-cell memory formation after mild COVID-19. TCRdb passed the 5' RACE reads through MiXCR, listing each CDR3 protein once. The data contain 190,000 or so distinct CDR3 sequences, about 10% of them singletons. Sequencing was carried out using PBMCs or a T cell subset sorted from them (not recorded which). These receptors all come from a man between 18 and 29 years old who had mild COVID-19 (a few samples of this study predate the infection). Cell type and time point are not known.

V is TRBV19 and J is TRBJ1-2, with 7 nucleotides matching TRBD1. CDR3 length: 14 residues. Trimming cost V 6 bases and J 2 bases; bases outside gene matches: 6. Germline V CDR1 and CDR2: LNHDA, SQIVND (reference sequence). DNA of the CDR3: TGTGCCAGTAGGACAGGGTCGGCGAACTATGGCTACACCTTC. Protein sequence: CASRTGSANYGYTF.

CDR3 amino acids: CASSKTGGTEAFF. DNA of the CDR3: TGTGCCAGCAGCAAAACAGGTGGCACTGAAGCTTTCTTT. This chain uses TRBV9 with TRBJ1-1; maybe TRBD1 (5 bases). V was shortened by 4 bases and J by 4 bases, with 11 bases between the two germline ends. The CDR3 has 13 amino acids. Germline loops: CDR1 SGDLS, CDR2 YYNGEE.

The J gene is TRBJ2-7, the V gene TRBV6-6; D not certain. The CDR3 spans 15 residues. V shed 4 bases and J shed 6 bases, with 19 bases lying between them. Per the germline V gene, CDR1 is MNHNY and CDR2 is SVGAGI (reference sequence). CDR3 nucleotides: TGTGCCAGCAGTTCCATCGGACGGCGATCGGGCGAGCAGTACTTC. Translation: CASSSIGRRSGEQYF.

This clonotype was found a few times. The V gene is TRBV3-1, the J gene TRBJ2-7; D gene ambiguous. The CDR3 covers 14 residues. V lost 1 base, J lost 7 bases, and 14 bases lay in between. Per germline, CDR1 LGHDT and CDR2 YNNKEL (reference sequence). DNA of the CDR3: TGTGCCAGCAGCCAAGGTTCTCACTCTGGGGAGCAGTACGTC. This codes for CASSQGSHSGEQYV.

The chain couples TRBV7-9 to TRBJ2-5; 13 bases agree with TRBD2. The CDR3 length is 17 residues. CDR1 and CDR2 from the germline V gene are SEHNR and FQNEAQ (reference sequence). Trimming cost V 5 bases and J 5 bases; bases outside gene matches: 11. The CDR3 coding sequence is TGTGCCAGCAGCGTCACGGGACTAGCGGGGTCGAGGGAGACCCAGTACTTC. Its protein is CASSVTGLAGSRETQYF. Variable domain in full (rest from reference TRBV7-9 and TRBJ2-5): DTGVSQNPRHKITKRGQNVTFRCDPISEHNRLYWYRQTLGQGPEFLTYFQNEAQLEKSRLLSDRFSAERPKGSFSTLEIQRTEQGDSAMYLCASSVTGLAGSRETQYFGPGTRLLVL.

This clonotype occurred a few times. The CDR3 is CASSFRGQAYEQYF. The CDR3 nucleotides read TGTGCCAGCAGTTTCAGAGGGCAAGCCTACGAGCAGTACTTC. V usage is TRBV27 and J usage is TRBJ2-7; a weak D match, TRBD2 (5 bases). Germline CDR1 reads MNHEY; CDR2 reads SMNVEV (reference sequence). Trimming pared 3 bases from V and 2 bases from J, leaving 11 bases between. The CDR3 has 14 amino acids.

This clonotype was picked up a small number of times. This chain connects TRBV5-1 to TRBJ2-5; maybe TRBD2 (5 bases). The germline V and J ends were trimmed by 0 bases and 4 bases, with 13 bases remaining between them. This CDR3 has 15 amino acids. Germline CDR1 SGHRS, CDR2 YFSETQ. The chain's CDR3 is CASSLGLDGGETQYF. CDR3 nucleotide sequence: TGCGCCAGCAGCTTGGGCTTGGATGGAGGAGAGACCCAGTACTTC.

In its sample, this clonotype was seen a few times. This chain joins TRBV6-2 or TRBV6-3 and TRBJ2-1; the match to TRBD2 covers 8 bases. Germline V gene lookup returns CDR1 MNHEY and CDR2 SVGEGT. V shed 5 bases, J shed 8 bases, and the junction held 17 bases outside the gene matches. The CDR3 is made up of 17 amino acids. DNA for the CDR3: TGTGCCAGCAGTCCCCGGGCTAGCGGGTCCGGGGTTGATGAGCAGTTCTTC. Its translation is CASSPRASGSGVDEQFF.

This clonotype was picked up a small number of times. The rearrangement joins TRBV6-6 to TRBJ1-5; tentative D call: TRBD1 (5 bases). CDR1 MNHNY and CDR2 SVGAGI come from the germline V gene (reference sequence). The CDR3 contains 16 residues. V was pared by 2 bases and J by 9 bases, with 20 bases between. The chain's CDR3 is CASSYVRRDLLRPQHF. CDR3 DNA sequence: TGTGCCAGCAGTTACGTGCGCCGGGACCTCCTGCGGCCCCAGCATTTT.

The V call is TRBV5-4, the J call TRBJ2-4; D is possibly TRBD1 (5 bases). The germline V gene has CDR1 SGHNT and CDR2 YYREEE (reference sequence). The CDR3 loop spans 11 amino acids. V was pared by 2 bases and J by 9 bases, with 6 bases between. The CDR3 protein is CASSFRGIQYF. The DNA of the CDR3 is TGTGCCAGCAGCTTTAGGGGCATTCAGTACTTC.

The rearrangement uses TRBV11-2 and TRBJ2-1, with unresolved D. CDR3 length: 15 residues. Trimming cost V 4 bases and J 6 bases, with 16 bases left between them. Germline assignment: CDR1 SGHAT and CDR2 FQNNGV. This CDR3 is CASSSPTNRRNEQFF. The CDR3 region has the DNA TGTGCCAGCAGCTCCCCTACGAACAGACGCAATGAGCAGTTCTTC.

The chain employs TRBV2 and TRBJ2-2; TRBD2 matches 8 bases. V was pared by 4 bases and J by 5 bases, with 6 bases of the junction left unmatched. Germline V gene data show CDR1 as SNHLY and CDR2 as FYNNEI. The CDR3 runs to 15 residues. CDR3: CASSGAVAGTGELFF. The CDR3 DNA reads as TGTGCCAGCAGTGGCGCAGTAGCGGGGACCGGGGAGCTGTTTTTT.

The table lists this clonotype with a few counts. This chain connects TRBV6-5 to TRBJ1-3, with TRBD1 identical over 7 bases. V was pared by 5 bases and J by 5 bases, with 9 bases of the junction left unmatched. This CDR3 has 15 amino acids. Germline lookup yields CDR1 MNHEY and CDR2 SVGAGI. CDR3 nucleotide sequence: TGTGCCAGCAGTGGAGGGGGCTCTCTACGAAACACCATATATTTT. The encoded protein is CASSGGGSLRNTIYF.

The gene calls are TRBV7-8 and TRBJ2-2; D might be TRBD2 (5 bases). The germline V gene has CDR1 SGHVS and CDR2 FQNEAQ. The ends were cut back, 3 bases at V and 4 bases at J, with 9 bases in the middle. The CDR3 is 14 residues long. CDR3 nucleotide sequence: TGTGCCAGCAGCTTCGACTACTTCACCGGGGAGCTGTTTTTT. Amino acid sequence: CASSFDYFTGELFF.